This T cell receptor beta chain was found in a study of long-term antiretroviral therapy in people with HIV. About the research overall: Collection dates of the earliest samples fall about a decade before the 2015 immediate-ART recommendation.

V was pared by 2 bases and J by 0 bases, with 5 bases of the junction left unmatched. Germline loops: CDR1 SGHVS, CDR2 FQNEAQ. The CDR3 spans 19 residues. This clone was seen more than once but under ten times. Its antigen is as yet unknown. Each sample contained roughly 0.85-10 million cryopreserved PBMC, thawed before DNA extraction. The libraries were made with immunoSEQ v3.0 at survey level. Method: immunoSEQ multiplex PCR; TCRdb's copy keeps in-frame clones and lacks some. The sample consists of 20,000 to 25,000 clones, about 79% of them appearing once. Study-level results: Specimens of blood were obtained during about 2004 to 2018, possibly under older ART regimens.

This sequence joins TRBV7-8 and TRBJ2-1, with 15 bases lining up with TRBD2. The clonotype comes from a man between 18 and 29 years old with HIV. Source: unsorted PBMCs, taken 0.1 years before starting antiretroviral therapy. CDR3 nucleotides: TGTGCCAGCAGCTTATATGGGACTAGCGGGAGGAGCTCCTACAATGAGCAGTTCTTC. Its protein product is CASSLYGTSGRSSYNEQFF.